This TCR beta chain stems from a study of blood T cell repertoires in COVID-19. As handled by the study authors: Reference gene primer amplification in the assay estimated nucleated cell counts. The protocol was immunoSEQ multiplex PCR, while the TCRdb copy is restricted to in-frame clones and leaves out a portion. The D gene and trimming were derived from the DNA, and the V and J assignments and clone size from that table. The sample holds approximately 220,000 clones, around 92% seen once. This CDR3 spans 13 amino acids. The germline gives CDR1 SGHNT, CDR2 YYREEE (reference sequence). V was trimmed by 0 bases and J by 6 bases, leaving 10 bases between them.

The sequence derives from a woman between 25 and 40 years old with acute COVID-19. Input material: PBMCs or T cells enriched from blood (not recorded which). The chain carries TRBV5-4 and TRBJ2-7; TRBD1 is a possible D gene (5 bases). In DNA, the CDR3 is TGTGCCAGCAGCTTGGGGCAGGGCTTCGAGCAGTACTTC. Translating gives CASSLGQGFEQYF.